This TCR beta chain was sequenced for a study of OX40 agonist ivuxolimab in advanced cancers. Study in general: The patients received agonistic anti-OX40 (CD134) antibody ivuxolimab. Hepatocellular carcinoma, melanoma, renal cell or head and neck cancer was diagnosed in the dose-escalation patients.

TCRdb keeps only in-frame clones here, not all; method: immunoSEQ multiplex PCR. This sample carries 55,000 to 60,000 clones, about 90% of them seen once, and the ten largest clones take 3% to 4%. Points from the study as a whole: Circulating CD4+ and CD8+ T cells showed clonal expansion by week 6 at 0.1 to 3.0 mg/kg.

The V gene's germline CDR1 is SGHVS and CDR2 FQNEAQ. Trimming cost V 1 base and J 0 bases, with 1 base left between them. The CDR3 spans 14 residues. A remark on this clone: Its antigen remains unknown.

The receptor's source is an adult with an advanced solid tumor such as melanoma, head and neck, liver or kidney cancer. The sample was CD4+ or CD8+ T cells sorted from blood, taken in a trial of the OX40 agonist ivuxolimab. This rearrangement joins TRBV7-8 to TRBJ2-6; D uncertain. CDR3 sequence reads: CASSLDSGANVLTF. The DNA for the CDR3 is TGTGCCAGCAGCTTAGACTCTGGGGCCAACGTCCTGACTTTC.